This TCR beta chain was found in a study of cytomegalovirus exposure and HLA in healthy donors. This clone was seen only a few times. Produced via immunoSEQ multiplex PCR; TCRdb's table is partial and in-frame only. The sample yields hundreds of thousands of clones, 85% to 90% seen once. The CDR3 has 13 amino acids. Trimming cost V 3 bases and J 3 bases, with 9 bases left between them. Germline V lookup: CDR1 LNHDA, CDR2 SQIVND (reference sequence). Sequenced input: PBMCs. J is TRBJ2-7 and V is TRBV19; D is perhaps TRBD1 (5 bases). The sequence derives from a man between 18 and 29 years old in good health and CMV-seronegative. The CDR3: CASSIATVYEQYF. The CDR3 DNA is TGTGCCAGTAGTATTGCGACAGTCTACGAGCAGTACTTC.